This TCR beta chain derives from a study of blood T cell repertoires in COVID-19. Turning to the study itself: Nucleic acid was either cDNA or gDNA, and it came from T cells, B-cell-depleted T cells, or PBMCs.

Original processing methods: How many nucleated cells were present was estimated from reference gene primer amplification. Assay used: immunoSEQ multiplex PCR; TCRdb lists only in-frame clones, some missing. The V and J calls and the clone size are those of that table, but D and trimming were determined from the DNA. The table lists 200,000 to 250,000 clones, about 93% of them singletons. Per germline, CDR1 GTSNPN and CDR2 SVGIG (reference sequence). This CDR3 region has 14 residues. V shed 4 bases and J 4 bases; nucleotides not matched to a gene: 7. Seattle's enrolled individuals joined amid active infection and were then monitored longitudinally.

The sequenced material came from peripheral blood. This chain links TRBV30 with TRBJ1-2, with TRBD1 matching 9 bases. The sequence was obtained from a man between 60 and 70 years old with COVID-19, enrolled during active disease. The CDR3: CAWNRDRDGYGYTF. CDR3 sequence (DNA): TGTGCCTGGAACAGGGACAGGGATGGCTATGGCTACACCTTC.